The 31 T cell receptor beta chains in this list originate from one sample, sequenced in a study of T cell responses to AZD1222 COVID-19 vaccine. The repertoire was sequenced with immunoSEQ multiplex PCR; TCRdb's copy has only in-frame clones and lacks some. The sample comprises around 100,000 clones, less than 90% of which are singletons, and about a sixth rests with the top ten. Specimen: peripheral blood, collected on day 0 of AZD1222 vaccination. The receptors come from an adult in good health.

This clone is a singleton in its sample. The V gene is TRBV6-2 or TRBV6-3, the J gene TRBJ1-3; no firm D call. The CDR3 spans 16 residues. The germline V gene has CDR1 MNHEY and CDR2 SVGEGT. With 0 bases removed from V and 0 bases from J, the gap between germline ends came to 9 bases. CDR3 in DNA: TGTGCCAGCAGTTACTCGTCGGCAGGCTCTGGAAACACCATATATTTT. Translating gives CASSYSSAGSGNTIYF.

This rearrangement joins TRBV5-1 to TRBJ2-4; TRBD1 or TRBD2 may be the D gene (5 bases each). This CDR3 comprises 15 residues. Looked up from germline, CDR1 is SGHRS and CDR2 is YFSETQ. Trimming took 0 bases from V and 8 from J, leaving 15 bases between them. The DNA for the CDR3 is TGCGCCAGCAGCTTGGGCCTCGGGGCGGAGTACATTCAGTACTTC. Protein sequence: CASSLGLGAEYIQYF.

Written as DNA, the CDR3 is TGTGCCTGGATAGCCCCTCCTGGCCGGGGGGGGCGGCAGTATTTT. It specifies CAWIAPPGRGGRQYF. J is TRBJ2-3 and V is TRBV30; TRBD2 agrees at 8 bases. This CDR3 contains 15 residues. In germline, CDR1 is GTSNPN, CDR2 SVGIG (reference sequence). With 4 bases clipped from V and 11 bases from J, the junction kept 17 bases outside the gene matches. The full variable domain, its missing parts supplied by reference TRBV30 and TRBJ2-3, is SQTIHQWPATLVQPVGSPLSLECTVEGTSNPNLYWYRQAAGRGLQLLFYSVGIGQISSEVPQNLSASRPQDRQFILSSKKLLLSDSGFYLCAWIAPPGRGGRQYFGPGTRLTVL.

This sequence joins TRBV11-3 and TRBJ2-2; D gene unclear. Germline lookup yields CDR1 SGHNT and CDR2 YENEEA. Trimming pared 5 bases from V and 4 bases from J, leaving 14 bases between. The length of the CDR3 is 15 residues. In nucleotides, the CDR3 is TGTGCCAGCAGCCCCCCGGGCCGAGGCACCGGGGAGCTGTTTTTT. Translation: CASSPPGRGTGELFF.

The chain has TRBV6-5 and TRBJ1-6, with D perhaps matching TRBD1 (5 bases). V was shortened by 4 bases and J by 7 bases, with 8 bases between the two germline ends. Germline V gives CDR1 MNHEY, CDR2 SVGAGI. The CDR3 contains 13 residues. This CDR3 is CASSSRANSPLHF. For the CDR3, the DNA is TGTGCCAGCAGTTCCAGGGCCAATTCACCCCTCCACTTT.

The CDR3, as DNA: TGTGCCAGTAGCGTAGACACGGGATCTGGTGGCTACACCTTC. It codes for CASSVDTGSGGYTF. The chain carries TRBV6-5 and TRBJ1-2; D unclear. Trimming shortened V by 9 bases and J by 7 bases, and 21 bases separated the two germline ends. The CDR3 is made up of 14 amino acids. CDR1 and CDR2 from the germline V gene are MNHEY and SVGAGI.

V usage is TRBV7-8 and J usage is TRBJ1-1, with D hard to call. Trimming pared 1 base from V and 4 bases from J, leaving 10 bases between. CDR3 length: 14 residues. In germline, CDR1 is SGHVS, CDR2 FQNEAQ. In DNA form, the CDR3 reads TGTGCCAGCAGCTTAGGCCCGGAATCCACTGAAGCTTTCTTT. Its translation: CASSLGPESTEAFF.

V and J are TRBV4-1 and TRBJ1-2; the D is unclear. V was trimmed by 0 bases and J by 7 bases, leaving 9 bases between them. Germline values: CDR1 MGHRA, CDR2 YSYEKL. The CDR3 consists of 13 residues. The DNA of the CDR3 is TGCGCCAGCAGCCAAGATAGTATTGGTGGCTACACCTTC. This codes for CASSQDSIGGYTF.

The CDR3 spells CASSVSAATGETQYF. The DNA of the CDR3 is TGTGCCAGCAGCGTATCGGCTGCAACAGGAGAGACCCAGTACTTC. The rearrangement joins TRBV9 to TRBJ2-5, with D tentatively TRBD1 (5 bases). Trimming took 1 base from V and 4 from J, leaving 14 bases between them. The V gene's germline CDR1 is SGDLS and CDR2 YYNGEE. CDR3 length equals 15 residues.

This chain links TRBV2 with TRBJ1-4, with TRBD1 matching over 8 bases. The trim removed 6 bases at V and 7 bases at J, leaving 7 bases unmatched. The CDR3 length is 14 residues. Germline V gene data show CDR1 as SNHLY and CDR2 as FYNNEI. As DNA, the CDR3 is TGTGCCAGCAGCAGACAGGGGATGAGTGAAAAACTGTTTTTT. Translated, it gives CASSRQGMSEKLFF. The full variable domain, in which reference TRBV2 and TRBJ1-4 provide the parts outside the CDR3, is EPEVTQTPSHQVTQMGQEVILRCVPISNHLYFYWYRQILGQKVEFLVSFYNNEISEKSEIFDDQFSVERPDGSNFTLKIRSTKLEDSAMYFCASSRQGMSEKLFFGSGTQLSVL.

V usage is TRBV15 and J usage is TRBJ1-2; 10 bases align to TRBD1. The CDR3 consists of 17 residues. Germline CDR1 is LNHNV and CDR2 is YYDKDF (reference sequence). J gave up 1 base and V 0 bases, and 5 bases lay outside the gene matches. The CDR3 coding sequence is TGTGCCACCAGCAGAGATTTCGGGACAGGGGATAACTATGGCTACACCTTC. Protein: CATSRDFGTGDNYGYTF. Looking up the rest from reference TRBV15 and TRBJ1-2 gives the full variable domain: DAMVIQNPRYQVTQFGKPVTLSCSQTLNHNVMYWYQQKSSQAPKLLFHYYDKDFNNEADTPDNFQSRRPNTSFCFLDIRSPGLGDTAMYLCATSRDFGTGDNYGYTFGSGTRLTVV.

This chain uses TRBV10-3 with TRBJ1-2; a weak D match, TRBD1 (5 bases). V lost 3 bases and J 0 bases, leaving 11 bases between the germline ends. The CDR3 has 15 amino acids. Per germline, CDR1 ENHRY and CDR2 SYGVKD. The CDR3 region has the DNA TGTGCCATCAGTGAAGGGGCGTCAGCTAACTATGGCTACACCTTC. Protein: CAISEGASANYGYTF.

The CDR3 sequence: CASNQITNTGELFF. CDR3 DNA sequence: TGTGCCAGCAACCAAATCACGAACACCGGGGAGCTGTTTTTT. The chain employs TRBV2 and TRBJ2-2; D ambiguous. This CDR3 spans 14 amino acids. The V gene's germline CDR1 is SNHLY and CDR2 FYNNEI. Trimming cost V 7 bases and J 0 bases, with 9 bases left between them.

The chain combines TRBV9 with TRBJ1-4; D might be TRBD1 (5 bases). V shed 10 bases and J shed 10 bases, with 20 bases lying between them. The CDR3 is 13 amino acids. Germline-derived CDR1 and CDR2 are SGDLS and YYNGEE. CDR3 residues: CAPIGIGGGKLFF. CDR3 in DNA: TGTGCCCCAATAGGGATTGGGGGGGGAAAACTGTTTTTT.

As for this clone: The junction and the germline gene differ at one end; a read error may be behind it. The chain is built from TRBV2 and TRBJ2-1, with TRBD1 as a possible D gene (7 bases). Looked up from germline, CDR1 is SNHLY and CDR2 is FYNNEI. The CDR3 totals 12 residues. The CDR3 spells CAGRGDYNEQFF. The CDR3 nucleotides read TGTGCCGGCAGGGGGGACTACAATGAGCAGTTCTTC.

V gene TRBV27 combines with J gene TRBJ2-7, with 12 positions matching TRBD2. The CDR3 runs 13 residues. The germline V gene encodes CDR1 MNHEY and CDR2 SMNVEV (reference sequence). V shed 5 bases and J 6 bases; nucleotides not matched to a gene: 2. The DNA for the CDR3 is TGTGCCAGCAGTGAGGGACTAGCGGGCGAGCAGTACGTC. It is translated as CASSEGLAGEQYV.

The J gene is TRBJ2-1, the V gene TRBV19, with 14 bases fitting TRBD2. V lost 6 bases to trimming and J lost 9 bases; unmatched junction nucleotides: 7. The CDR3 has 15 residues. The germline gives CDR1 LNHDA, CDR2 SQIVND (reference sequence). This CDR3 is CASSPTSGGAREQFF. As DNA, the CDR3 is TGTGCCAGTAGCCCGACTAGCGGGGGGGCCCGTGAGCAGTTCTTC.

CDR3 bases: TGCGCCAGCAGCCCCCAGGACAGGGGCCATCGGGGCACCGGGGAGCTGTTTTTT. Its translation is CASSPQDRGHRGTGELFF. The chain employs TRBV4-3 and TRBJ2-2; 9 bases line up with TRBD1. Losses at the gene ends were 4 bases for V and 4 bases for J; bases not matched to a gene: 13. This CDR3 contains 18 residues. CDR1 is LGHNA, CDR2 YSLEER, per germline.

This sequence joins TRBV7-8 and TRBJ2-7; D assignment may be TRBD1 or TRBD2 (6 bases each). The CDR3 is made up of 14 amino acids. Trimming stripped 4 bases from V and 2 bases from J, with 12 bases between. Germline values: CDR1 SGHVS, CDR2 FQNEAQ. The CDR3 DNA is TGTGCCAGCAGCTCGACAGGAGGGGCCTACGAGCAGTACTTC. Protein sequence: CASSSTGGAYEQYF.

This clone occurred a few times. The chain is built from TRBV7-7 and TRBJ2-5; 11 bases align to TRBD2. J gave up 9 bases and V 1 base, and 7 bases lay outside the gene matches. CDR3 size: 15 residues. Germline V gene lookup returns CDR1 SSHAT and CDR2 FNYEAQ (reference sequence). DNA for the CDR3: TGTGCCAGCAGCTTAGGTAGCGGGGGGGCGGAGGCCCAGTACTTC. Its protein product is CASSLGSGGAEAQYF. The full variable domain, with the rest looked up from reference TRBV7-7 and TRBJ2-5, is GAGVSQSPRYKVTKRGQDVTLRCDPISSHATLYWYQQALGQGPEFLTYFNYEAQPDKSGLPSDRFSAERPEGSISTLTIQRTEQRDSAMYRCASSLGSGGAEAQYFGPGTRLLVL.

The chain carries TRBV19 and TRBJ1-4; D ambiguous. The CDR3 covers 11 residues. V was clipped by 8 bases and J by 6 bases, with 7 bases between them. Germline V gene sequence: CDR1 LNHDA, CDR2 SQIVND (reference sequence). CDR3 sequence reads: CASSAYEKLFF. CDR3 nucleotides: TGTGCCAGTTCCGCCTATGAAAAACTGTTTTTT.

The chain carries TRBV5-6 and TRBJ1-1; 8 nucleotides match TRBD1. The V segment lost 4 bases and the J segment 7 bases; nucleotides outside the gene matches: 3. The CDR3 has 12 residues. CDR1 and CDR2 from the germline V gene are SGHDT and YYEEEE. CDR3 bases: TGTGCCAGCAGCCCCGGACAGGGTGAAGCTTTCTTT. As protein: CASSPGQGEAFF.

The chain employs TRBV7-8 and TRBJ2-1; TRBD2 aligns across 12 bases. Germline V gene data show CDR1 as SGHVS and CDR2 as FQNEAQ. V lost 4 bases to trimming and J lost 9 bases; unmatched junction nucleotides: 10. This CDR3 region has 16 residues. The CDR3 DNA follows: TGTGCCAGCAGCTCCTCGACTAGCGGGAGAGCCAGTGAGCAGTTCTTC. As protein: CASSSSTSGRASEQFF.

This clone is a singleton in its sample. V and J are TRBV2 and TRBJ2-2; D is undetermined. The germline CDR1 and CDR2 sequences are SNHLY and FYNNEI. There are 13 residues in the CDR3. V was clipped by 3 bases and J by 5 bases, with 7 bases between them. The CDR3 region has the DNA TGTGCCAGCAGTGACAGGTTTACCGGGGAGCTGTTTTTT. Protein: CASSDRFTGELFF.

This sequence joins TRBV9 and TRBJ1-6, with D possibly TRBD1 on 5 matching bases. Germline V gene lookup returns CDR1 SGDLS and CDR2 YYNGEE. Trimming shortened V by 5 bases and J by 10 bases, and 19 bases separated the two germline ends. CDR3 size: 15 residues. For the CDR3, the DNA is TGTGCCAGCAGTGCCCGGCCGGGACGCCGATCACCCCTCCACTTT. As protein: CASSARPGRRSPLHF.

The chain has TRBV4-3 and TRBJ1-2, with unresolved D. This CDR3 region has 15 residues. CDR1 is LGHNA and CDR2 is YSLEER in the germline V gene. The germline V and J ends were trimmed by 0 bases and 0 bases, with 8 bases remaining between them. In nucleotides, the CDR3 is TGCGCCAGCAGCCAAGATAAACAGACTAACTATGGCTACACCTTC. Translating it yields CASSQDKQTNYGYTF.

The V call is TRBV5-5, the J call TRBJ1-2; D gene ambiguous. CDR1 and CDR2 from the germline V gene are SGHKS and YYEKEE (reference sequence). The V and J ends lost 2 bases and 2 bases respectively, with 1 base between them. CDR3 length equals 11 residues. The CDR3 loop reads CASSLNYGYTF. In DNA form, the CDR3 reads TGTGCCAGCAGCTTAAACTATGGCTACACCTTC. Complete variable domain (other parts from reference TRBV5-5 and TRBJ1-2): DAGVTQSPTHLIKTRGQQVTLRCSPISGHKSVSWYQQVLGQGPQFIFQYYEKEERGRGNFPDRFSARQFPNYSSELNVNALLLGDSALYLCASSLNYGYTFGSGTRLTVV.

The chain uses TRBV6-5 and TRBJ2-5, with D perhaps matching TRBD1 or TRBD2 (5 bases each). Germline values: CDR1 MNHEY, CDR2 SVGAGI. There are 15 residues in the CDR3. V was shortened by 2 bases and J by 5 bases, with 15 bases between the two germline ends. The DNA of the CDR3 is TGTGCCAGCAGTTACGACTACACGGGGCGGGAGACCCAGTACTTC. It is translated as CASSYDYTGRETQYF.

This clone was observed once. This rearrangement joins TRBV7-9 to TRBJ2-5; D gene unclear. Germline loops: CDR1 SEHNR, CDR2 FQNEAQ (reference sequence). V lost 8 bases and J 3 bases, leaving 13 bases between the germline ends. The CDR3 extends over 13 amino acids. CDR3 residues: CASVAWAEETQYF. CDR3 nucleotide sequence: TGTGCCAGCGTTGCTTGGGCAGAAGAGACCCAGTACTTC.

This clone was seen a single time. V gene TRBV6-5 combines with J gene TRBJ2-7, with D unresolved. The germline V gene has CDR1 MNHEY and CDR2 SVGAGI. Trimming took 2 bases from V and 4 from J, leaving 9 bases between them. The CDR3 totals 13 residues. The CDR3 loop is CASSYDRPYEQYF. CDR3 DNA sequence: TGTGCCAGCAGTTACGACCGACCTTACGAGCAGTACTTC.

This sequence joins TRBV28 and TRBJ2-7; D unresolved. The V and J ends lost 6 bases and 6 bases respectively, with 15 bases between them. The CDR3 sequence is 13 residues long. The germline V gene encodes CDR1 MDHEN and CDR2 SYDVKM. This chain's CDR3 is CASSPPKASEQYV. The CDR3 DNA is TGTGCCAGCAGCCCCCCCAAGGCGTCCGAGCAGTACGTC.